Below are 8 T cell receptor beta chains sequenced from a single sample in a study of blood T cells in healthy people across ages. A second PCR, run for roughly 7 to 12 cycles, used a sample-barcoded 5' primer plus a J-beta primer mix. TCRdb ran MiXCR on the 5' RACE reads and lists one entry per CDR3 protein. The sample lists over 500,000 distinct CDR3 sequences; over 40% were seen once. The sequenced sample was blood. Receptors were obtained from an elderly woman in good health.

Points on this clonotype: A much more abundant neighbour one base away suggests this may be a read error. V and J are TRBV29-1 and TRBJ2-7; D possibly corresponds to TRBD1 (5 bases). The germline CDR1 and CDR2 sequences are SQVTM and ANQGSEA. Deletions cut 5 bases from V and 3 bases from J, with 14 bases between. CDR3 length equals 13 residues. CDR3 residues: CSVTSGIDYEQYF. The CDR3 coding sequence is TGCAGCGTTACCTCAGGGATCGACTACGAGCAGTACTTC.

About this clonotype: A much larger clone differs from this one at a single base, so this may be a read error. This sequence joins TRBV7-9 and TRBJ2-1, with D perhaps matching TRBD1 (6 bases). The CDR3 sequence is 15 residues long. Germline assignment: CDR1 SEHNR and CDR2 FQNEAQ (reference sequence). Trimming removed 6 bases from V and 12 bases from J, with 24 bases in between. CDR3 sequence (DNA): TGTGCCAGCAGTCGTACAGGGAACCCCACACGGAGGCAGTTCTTC. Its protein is CASSRTGNPTRRQFF. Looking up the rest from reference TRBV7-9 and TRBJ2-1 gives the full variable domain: DTGVSQNPRHKITKRGQNVTFRCDPISEHNRLYWYRQTLGQGPEFLTYFQNEAQLEKSRLLSDRFSAERPKGSFSTLEIQRTEQGDSAMYLCASSRTGNPTRRQFFGPGTRLTVL.

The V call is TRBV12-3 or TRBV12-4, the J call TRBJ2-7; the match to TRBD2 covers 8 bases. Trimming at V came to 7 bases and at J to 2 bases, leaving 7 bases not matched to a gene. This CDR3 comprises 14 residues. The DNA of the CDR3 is TGTGCCAGCACCTCGAGAGCGGGAGCCTACGAGCAGTACTTC. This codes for CASTSRAGAYEQYF.

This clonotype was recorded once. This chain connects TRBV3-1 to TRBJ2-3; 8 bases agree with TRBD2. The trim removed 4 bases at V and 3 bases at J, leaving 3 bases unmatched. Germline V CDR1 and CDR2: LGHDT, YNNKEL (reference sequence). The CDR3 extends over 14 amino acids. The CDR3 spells CASSLSGVTDTQYF. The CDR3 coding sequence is TGTGCCAGCAGCCTTAGCGGGGTAACAGATACGCAGTATTTT.

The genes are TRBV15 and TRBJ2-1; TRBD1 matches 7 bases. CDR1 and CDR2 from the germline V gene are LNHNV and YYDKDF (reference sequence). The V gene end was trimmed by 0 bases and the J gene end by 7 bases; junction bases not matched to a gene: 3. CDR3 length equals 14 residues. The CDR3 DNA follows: TGTGCCACCAGCAGAGAGCCAGGGGGAAATGAGCAGTTCTTC. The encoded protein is CATSREPGGNEQFF.

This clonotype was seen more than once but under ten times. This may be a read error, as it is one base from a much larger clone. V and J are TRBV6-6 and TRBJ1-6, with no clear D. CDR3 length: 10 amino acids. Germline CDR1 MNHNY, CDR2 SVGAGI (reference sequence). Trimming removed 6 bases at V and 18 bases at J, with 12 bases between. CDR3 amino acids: CASRGYLHHF. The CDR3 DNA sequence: TGTGCCAGCAGAGGATACCTCCACCACTTT.

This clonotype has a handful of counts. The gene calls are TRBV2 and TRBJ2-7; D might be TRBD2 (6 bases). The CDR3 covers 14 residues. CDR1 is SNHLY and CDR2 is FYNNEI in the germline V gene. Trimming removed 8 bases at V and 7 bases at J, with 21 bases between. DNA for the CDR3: TGTGCCAGCGGCCGGGACTCCGCCTACAATGAGCAGTACTTC. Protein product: CASGRDSAYNEQYF.

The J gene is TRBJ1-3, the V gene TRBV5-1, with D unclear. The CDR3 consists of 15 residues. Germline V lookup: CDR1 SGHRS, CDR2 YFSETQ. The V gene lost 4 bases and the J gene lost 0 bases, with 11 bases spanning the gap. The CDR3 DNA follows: TGCGCCAGCAGCACCGGACCGAGCTCTGGAAACACCATATATTTT. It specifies CASSTGPSSGNTIYF. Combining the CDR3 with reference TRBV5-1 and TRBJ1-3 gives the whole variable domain KAGVTQTPRYLIKTRGQQVTLSCSPISGHRSVSWYQQTPGQGLQFLFEYFSETQRNKGNFPGRFSGRQFSNSRSEMNVSTLELGDSALYLCASSTGPSSGNTIYFGEGSWLTVV.